The clone carrying this T cell receptor beta chain was picked up a small number of times. The V segment lost 3 bases and the J segment 0 bases; nucleotides outside the gene matches: 8. The CDR3 is 18 residues long. CDR1 SGHRS and CDR2 YFSETQ come from the germline V gene. The Seattle site enrolled patients during active infection and followed them longitudinally. The source of the sample is a study of blood T cell repertoires in COVID-19. Overall study: PBMCs, B-cell-depleted T cells, or T cells provided the cDNA or gDNA that made up the material.

The assay was immunoSEQ multiplex PCR, and TCRdb's table has in-frame clones only and misses some. The sample includes under 200,000 clones, 79% of them seen just once. Sequencing was done on a sample of peripheral blood. The sequence was collected from a woman aged 55 to 70 with COVID-19, enrolled during active disease. The gene calls are TRBV5-1 and TRBJ2-3; 12 bases are a match to TRBD2. The DNA of the CDR3 is TGCGCCAGCAGCTCCGGACTAGCGGGGAGCTTCAGCACAGATACGCAGTATTTT. It yields the protein CASSSGLAGSFSTDTQYF.